One sample yielded the 25 T cell receptor beta chains listed below, sequenced in a study of radiation and T cells in renal cell carcinoma. Produced via immunoSEQ multiplex PCR; TCRdb's table is partial and in-frame only. Among 100,000 to 150,000 clones listed, 81% were seen once. The time point: blood 2 weeks post-SBRT. Treatment meaning: 15 Gy SBRT to primary tumor, nephrectomy 4 weeks later. This specimen was blood, taken from a patient whose treatment included radiotherapy and nephrectomy. These receptors were collected from a man aged 50 or older with renal cell carcinoma.

The chain carries TRBV5-1 and TRBJ2-1, with 7 bases aligning to TRBD2. The CDR3 runs 16 residues. V lost 0 bases and J lost 7; bases outside the gene matches: 10. Germline loops: CDR1 SGHRS, CDR2 YFSETQ. This CDR3 reads CASSLVSGLVWNEQFF. In DNA form, the CDR3 reads TGCGCCAGCAGCTTGGTTAGCGGGCTGGTTTGGAATGAGCAGTTCTTC.

The chain is built from TRBV5-1 and TRBJ2-1; D unclear. Trimming cost V 3 bases and J 0 bases, with 4 bases left between them. There are 13 residues in the CDR3. Germline V gene data show CDR1 as SGHRS and CDR2 as YFSETQ. The chain's CDR3 is CASSSDSYNEQFF. In DNA, the CDR3 is TGCGCCAGCAGCTCGGACTCCTACAATGAGCAGTTCTTC.

This clone has a count of ten or more. The V gene is TRBV7-9, the J gene TRBJ1-3; D gene ambiguous. Trimming cost V 2 bases and J 0 bases, with 8 bases left between them. The CDR3 loop spans 15 amino acids. The germline CDR1 and CDR2 sequences are SEHNR and FQNEAQ (reference sequence). The CDR3 here is CASSLNRISGNTIYF. The CDR3 DNA reads TGTGCCAGCAGCTTAAATCGGATCTCTGGAAACACCATATATTTT. Full variable domain (rest looked up from reference TRBV7-9 and TRBJ1-3): DTGVSQNPRHKITKRGQNVTFRCDPISEHNRLYWYRQTLGQGPEFLTYFQNEAQLEKSRLLSDRFSAERPKGSFSTLEIQRTEQGDSAMYLCASSLNRISGNTIYFGEGSWLTVV.

J is TRBJ2-7 and V is TRBV7-9; D uncertain. V lost 3 bases to trimming and J lost 0 bases, with 9 bases between them. Germline V lookup: CDR1 SEHNR, CDR2 FQNEAQ (reference sequence). CDR3 length: 14 residues. CDR3 sequence (DNA): TGTGCCAGCAGCTTTGCAAGTGACTCCTACGAGCAGTACTTC. Translated, it gives CASSFASDSYEQYF. The variable domain in full, completed from reference TRBV7-9 and TRBJ2-7, reads DTGVSQNPRHKITKRGQNVTFRCDPISEHNRLYWYRQTLGQGPEFLTYFQNEAQLEKSRLLSDRFSAERPKGSFSTLEIQRTEQGDSAMYLCASSFASDSYEQYFGPGTRLTVT.

This clone was recorded a few times. The chain recombines TRBV27 with TRBJ2-2, with TRBD2 identical over 9 bases. Germline CDR1 MNHEY, CDR2 SMNVEV (reference sequence). V lost 3 bases, J lost 5 bases, and 10 bases stayed unmatched. The CDR3 runs 17 residues. The CDR3 region has the DNA TGTGCCAGCAGTTTTTTCGTAGCGGGAGATGGGACCGGGGAGCTGTTTTTT. Translation gives CASSFFVAGDGTGELFF.

V gene TRBV6-9 combines with J gene TRBJ2-3, with 9 bases matching TRBD1. Per the germline V gene, CDR1 is MNHGY and CDR2 is SVAAGI. The CDR3 length is 16 residues. V shed 6 bases and J 0 bases; nucleotides not matched to a gene: 7. The DNA of the CDR3 is TGTGCCAGCAGGGACAGGGGCCATGCTAGCACAGATACGCAGTATTTT. This encodes CASRDRGHASTDTQYF.

Turning to this clone: At the DNA level, this CDR3 is encoded by other sequences in the same sample as well. V gene TRBV9 combines with J gene TRBJ2-5, with 10 bases identical to TRBD2. With V trimmed by 2 bases and J by 0 bases, 1 base remained unmatched. CDR3 length: 15 residues. Germline assignment: CDR1 SGDLS and CDR2 YYNGEE. Here the CDR3 reads CASSVGLADQETQYF. The CDR3 bases are TGTGCCAGCAGCGTTGGACTAGCGGACCAAGAGACCCAGTACTTC. Full variable domain (missing parts from reference TRBV9 and TRBJ2-5): DSGVTQTPKHLITATGQRVTLRCSPRSGDLSVYWYQQSLDQGLQFLIQYYNGEERAKGNILERFSAQQFPDLHSELNLSSLELGDSALYFCASSVGLADQETQYFGPGTRLLVL.

The rearrangement links TRBV2 to TRBJ2-7; D not resolved. CDR1 is SNHLY and CDR2 is FYNNEI in the germline V gene. The CDR3 has 15 residues. Trimming removed 8 bases from V and 7 bases from J, with 24 bases in between. The CDR3 nucleotides read TGTGCCAGCCCCGATGGGTCAGACCCCGATGGAGAGCAGTACTTC. Translating it yields CASPDGSDPDGEQYF.

This clone was observed a few times. The chain has TRBV4-2 and TRBJ2-1; unclear D gene. V was pared by 1 base and J by 6 bases, with 16 bases between. The CDR3 is made up of 16 amino acids. Looked up from germline, CDR1 is LGHNA and CDR2 is YNFKEQ. The CDR3 loop reads CASSQAPSPPSNEQFF. The CDR3, as DNA: TGTGCCAGCAGCCAAGCGCCTAGTCCCCCTAGCAATGAGCAGTTCTTC.

This chain connects TRBV5-5 to TRBJ2-7; D may be TRBD1 or TRBD2 (5 bases each). The CDR3 is 15 amino acids. V lost 4 bases to trimming and J lost 2 bases, with 16 bases between them. Germline CDR1 SGHKS, CDR2 YYEKEE (reference sequence). Here the CDR3 DNA reads TGTGCCAGCAGCGCCTCTCCGGGACCCACCTACGAGCAGTACTTC. Its protein product is CASSASPGPTYEQYF.

This chain uses TRBV7-2 with TRBJ2-1, with TRBD2 matching over 9 bases. V lost 3 bases to trimming and J lost 4 bases; unmatched junction nucleotides: 7. Germline assignment: CDR1 SGHTA and CDR2 FQGNSA. The CDR3 has 16 amino acids. For the CDR3, the DNA is TGTGCCAGCAGCTTTGCTAGCGGGGCCTTATACAATGAGCAGTTCTTC. Translated, it gives CASSFASGALYNEQFF.

The chain couples TRBV4-2 to TRBJ2-7; tentative D call: TRBD2 (6 bases). Germline V gene data show CDR1 as LGHNA and CDR2 as YNFKEQ. V dropped 1 base and J dropped 2 bases, with 15 bases sitting between them. The CDR3 covers 16 residues. The CDR3 sequence is CASSQVFGDSTYEQYF. The CDR3 nucleotides read TGTGCCAGCAGCCAAGTTTTTGGGGACTCCACCTACGAGCAGTACTTC.

The rearrangement links TRBV19 to TRBJ1-2; 10 bases line up with TRBD1. This CDR3 spans 14 amino acids. The J segment lost 1 base and the V segment lost 7 bases, leaving 3 bases of the junction unmatched. Per germline, CDR1 LNHDA and CDR2 SQIVND (reference sequence). The CDR3 here is CASTRDRGNYGYTF. The CDR3 coding sequence is TGTGCCAGTACCCGGGACAGGGGTAACTATGGCTACACCTTC.

The J gene is TRBJ2-7, the V gene TRBV4-2; 7 bases line up with TRBD2. Germline CDR1 and CDR2: LGHNA and YNFKEQ. The CDR3 has 13 residues. J lost 2 bases, V lost 4 bases, and 2 bases had no gene match. The CDR3 bases are TGTGCCAGCAGCCCCGGGGGGACCTACGAGCAGTACTTC. Encoded protein: CASSPGGTYEQYF.

The chain carries TRBV21-1 and TRBJ2-7; no check of the table's D call, TRBD1, against the DNA was made. TRBV21-1 is recorded as a pseudogene. This CDR3 region has 12 residues. The CDR3: CASSKLQGKQYF. CDR3 nucleotides: TGTGCCAGCAGCAAGCTACAGGGAAAGCAGTACTTC.

The chain recombines TRBV4-3 with TRBJ2-1; 11 bases map to TRBD2. With V trimmed by 4 bases and J by 2 bases, 4 bases remained unmatched. The CDR3 has 16 residues. The V gene's germline CDR1 is LGHNA and CDR2 YSLEER. The CDR3 nucleotides read TGCGCCAGCAGCCCTATAGCGGGGGGGACCTACAATGAGCAGTTCTTC. It encodes CASSPIAGGTYNEQFF.

The CDR3 sequence is CASSQTEGVGGYTF. The CDR3 DNA sequence: TGTGCCAGCAGCCAGACAGAGGGGGTCGGTGGCTACACCTTC. The rearrangement uses TRBV7-9 and TRBJ1-2, with D perhaps matching TRBD1 (6 bases). The germline V gene has CDR1 SEHNR and CDR2 FQNEAQ (reference sequence). This CDR3 region has 14 residues. V was clipped by 5 bases and J by 7 bases, with 17 bases between them.

The chain employs TRBV2 and TRBJ2-3; 8 nucleotides align to TRBD1. The CDR3 length is 12 residues. V trimming: 7 bases; J trimming: 5 bases; junction bases outside the gene matches: 2. Looked up from germline, CDR1 is SNHLY and CDR2 is FYNNEI. The CDR3 DNA reads TGTGCCAGCACTGGACAGGGAGATACGCAGTATTTT. This encodes CASTGQGDTQYF.

V is TRBV5-1 and J is TRBJ1-5; 7 bases fit TRBD1. Germline lookup yields CDR1 SGHRS and CDR2 YFSETQ. V was clipped by 1 base and J by 0 bases; unmatched bases: 10. The CDR3 has 18 amino acids. The CDR3, as DNA: TGCGCCAGCAGCTTGTTGCCAGGGGGGCCCCTTAGCAATCAGCCCCAGCATTTT. Protein: CASSLLPGGPLSNQPQHF. The full variable domain, in which reference TRBV5-1 and TRBJ1-5 provide the parts outside the CDR3, is KAGVTQTPRYLIKTRGQQVTLSCSPISGHRSVSWYQQTPGQGLQFLFEYFSETQRNKGNFPGRFSGRQFSNSRSEMNVSTLELGDSALYLCASSLLPGGPLSNQPQHFGDGTRLSIL.

In its sample, this clone was seen a few times. The CDR3 nucleotides read TGCGCCAGCAGCTTGGGGCAGGCTGCCAATCAGCCCCAGCATTTT. Translation: CASSLGQAANQPQHF. The rearrangement links TRBV5-1 to TRBJ1-5, with unresolved D. CDR3 length equals 15 residues. Trimming took 0 bases from V and 3 from J, leaving 10 bases between them. In germline, CDR1 is SGHRS, CDR2 YFSETQ.

The chain has TRBV29-1 and TRBJ2-3; 7 nucleotides agree with TRBD1. The CDR3 runs 13 residues. V trimming: 4 bases; J trimming: 5 bases; junction bases outside the gene matches: 6. Germline CDR1 is SQVTM and CDR2 is ANQGSEA. CDR3 amino acids: CSVGRGKRDTQYF. The CDR3 nucleotides read TGCAGCGTTGGCAGGGGGAAGAGAGATACGCAGTATTTT.

The V and J genes are TRBV6-1 and TRBJ2-5; 7 bases are shared with TRBD2. With 6 bases clipped from V and 2 bases from J, the junction kept 9 bases outside the gene matches. The germline V gene encodes CDR1 MNHNS and CDR2 SASEGT. This CDR3 comprises 15 residues. This chain's CDR3 is CASRDPGLPQETQYF. DNA for the CDR3: TGTGCCAGCAGAGACCCGGGACTACCTCAAGAGACCCAGTACTTC.

This clone appeared once. The chain employs TRBV28 and TRBJ2-5, with a tentative D call TRBD2 (5 bases). The CDR3 is 13 amino acids. Trimming took off 5 bases at V and 2 bases at J, with 9 bases between the two ends. Germline V gene sequence: CDR1 MDHEN, CDR2 SYDVKM. CDR3 DNA: TGTGCCAGCAGTGCGACTACGCAAGAGACCCAGTACTTC. It is translated as CASSATTQETQYF.

V usage is TRBV30 and J usage is TRBJ1-6, with D maybe TRBD1 (6 bases). V lost 1 base, J lost 10 bases, and 14 bases lay in between. The CDR3 loop spans 14 amino acids. CDR1 and CDR2 (germline): GTSNPN, SVGIG (reference sequence). This CDR3 reads CAWSEGERVSPLHF. The CDR3 nucleotides read TGTGCCTGGAGTGAGGGGGAAAGGGTGTCACCCCTCCACTTT.

This chain links TRBV4-1 with TRBJ2-7; D gene ambiguous. The CDR3 runs 14 residues. V shed 1 base and J shed 5 bases, with 12 bases lying between them. In germline, CDR1 is MGHRA, CDR2 YSYEKL. Written as DNA, the CDR3 is TGCGCCAGCAGCCAAGCGGGTTGGTCCGACGAGCAGTACTTC. The encoded protein is CASSQAGWSDEQYF.